This is a list of T cell receptor beta chains from one sample in a study of blood T cell repertoires in COVID-19. Profiled with immunoSEQ multiplex PCR; TCRdb holds only in-frame clones, not every one. This sample has roughly 250,000 clones; about 82% occur once, and the top ten carry over 5.5%. The specimen was peripheral blood. The source of these receptors is a woman in her fifties or sixties with active or convalescent COVID-19. The CDR3 runs from the conserved cysteine through the conserved F or W. A D gene is named only where the DNA matches it firmly. Some rows have no size entry. The others give once, few or many, or a class for an expanded clone.

>TRBV6-2/TRBV6-3|TRBJ1-5|-|15|-
CASSYSSQGHQPQHF
TGTGCCAGCAGTTACTCGAGCCAGGGCCATCAGCCCCAGCATTTT
>TRBV3-1/TRBV3-2|TRBJ2-1|-|14|TRBD2
CASSRSGGAGEQFF
TGTGCCAGCAGCCGTAGCGGGGGGGCCGGGGAGCAGTTCTTC
>TRBV12-2|TRBJ2-7|-|13|-
CASRRGLGYEQYF
TGTGCAAGTCGCCGGGGACTGGGGTACGAGCAGTACTTC
>TRBV29-1|TRBJ2-7|-|14|-
CSVEGGNSSYEQYF
TGCAGCGTTGAAGGCGGGAATAGCTCCTACGAGCAGTACTTC
>TRBV30|TRBJ1-1|-|17|TRBD1
CAWSTTGTGAMNTEAFF
TGTGCCTGGAGTACGACCGGGACAGGGGCTATGAACACTGAAGCTTTCTTT
>TRBV3-1/TRBV3-2|TRBJ1-1|-|17|TRBD1
CASSQPFRTGMNTEAFF
TGTGCCAGCAGCCAACCCTTCCGGACAGGGATGAACACTGAAGCTTTCTTT
>TRBV19|TRBJ1-5|once|17|-
CASSLIFGTHSNQPQHF
TGTGCCAGTAGTCTAATTTTCGGGACTCATAGCAATCAGCCCCAGCATTTT
>TRBV6-5|TRBJ1-1|-|15|-
CASTLRRESNTEAFF
TGTGCCAGCACCTTACGGAGGGAGAGTAACACTGAAGCTTTCTTT
>TRBV5-3|TRBJ2-5|-|13|-
CARSPPTTKAQYF
TGTGCCAGAAGCCCCCCAACCACTAAGGCCCAGTACTTC
>TRBV27|TRBJ2-2|-|16|TRBD2
CASSFQGGGGTGELFF
TGTGCCAGCAGTTTCCAGGGCGGGGGTGGCACCGGGGAGCTGTTTTTT
>TRBV10-2|TRBJ2-1|-|20|TRBD1
CASRGDRAGGPSSSYNEQFF
TGCGCCAGCAGGGGGGACAGGGCTGGGGGCCCCTCAAGCTCCTACAATGAGCAGTTCTTC
>TRBV19|TRBJ2-1|-|17|TRBD2
CASSRLLAGGPNNEQFF
TGTGCCAGTAGCCGCCTTCTGGCGGGGGGGCCAAACAATGAGCAGTTCTTC
>TRBV10-2|TRBJ1-5|-|14|TRBD1
CASSVGQRNQPQHF
TGCGCCAGCAGTGTGGGACAGAGGAATCAGCCCCAGCATTTT
>TRBV19|TRBJ1-1|-|13|-
CASSAYRDTEAFF
TGTGCCAGTAGTGCGTACCGTGACACTGAAGCTTTCTTT
>TRBV4-2|TRBJ2-2|-|14|-
CASSSLTGTGELFF
TGTGCCAGCAGCTCCCTAACAGGGACCGGGGAGCTGTTTTTT
>TRBV11-3|TRBJ2-1|-|14|-
CASSFGSSYNEQFF
TGTGCCAGCAGCTTTGGTAGCTCCTACAATGAGCAGTTCTTC
>TRBV27|TRBJ1-2|few|13|TRBD1
CASSLGQGAGYTF
TGTGCCAGCAGCTTGGGACAGGGGGCTGGCTACACCTTC
>TRBV18|TRBJ2-1|-|14|-
CASSPTSQGNEQFF
TGTGCCAGCTCACCAACCTCCCAGGGTAATGAGCAGTTCTTC
>TRBV19|TRBJ1-1|once|14|TRBD1
CASSFDRGVTEAFF
TGTGCCAGTAGTTTCGACAGGGGGGTCACTGAAGCTTTCTTT
>TRBV15|TRBJ1-3|-|16|-
CATSRDGQFSGNTIYF
TGTGCCACCAGCAGAGATGGACAGTTCTCTGGAAACACCATATATTTT